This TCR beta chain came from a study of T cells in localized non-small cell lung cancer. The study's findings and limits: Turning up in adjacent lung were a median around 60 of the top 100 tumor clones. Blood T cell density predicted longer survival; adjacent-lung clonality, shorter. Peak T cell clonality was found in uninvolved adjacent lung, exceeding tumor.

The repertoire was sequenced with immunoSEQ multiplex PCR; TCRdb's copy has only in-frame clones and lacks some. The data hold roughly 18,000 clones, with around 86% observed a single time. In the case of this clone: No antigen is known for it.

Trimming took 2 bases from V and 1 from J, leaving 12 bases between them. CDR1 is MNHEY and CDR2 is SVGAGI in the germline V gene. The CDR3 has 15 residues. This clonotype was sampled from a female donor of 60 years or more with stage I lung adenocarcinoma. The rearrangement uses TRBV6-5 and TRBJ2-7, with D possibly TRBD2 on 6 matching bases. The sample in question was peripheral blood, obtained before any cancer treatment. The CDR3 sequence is CASSYGGSNSYEQYF. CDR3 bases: TGTGCCAGCAGTTACGGGGGGAGTAATTCCTACGAGCAGTACTTC.